This T cell receptor (beta chain) was observed in a study of blood T cell repertoires in COVID-19. In the study overall: Some COVID-19 samples were acute and others convalescent; all came from the United States, Italy and Spain. From T cells, B-cell-depleted T cells, or PBMCs came the material, which was cDNA or gDNA.

Only in-frame clones appear in the TCRdb table, and some are missing; sequencing was by immunoSEQ multiplex PCR. The sample holds about 73,000 clones, more than 80% seen once. J lost 3 bases, V lost 4 bases, and 10 bases had no gene match. The CDR3 has 16 residues. In germline, CDR1 is MDHEN, CDR2 SYDVKM. The V call is TRBV28, the J call TRBJ1-1, with 8 bases that match TRBD1. This TCR was sampled from a woman aged 70-85 years with acute or convalescent COVID-19. Specimen: peripheral blood. In nucleotides, the CDR3 is TGTGCCAGCAGTTCCCATCCAGGGGGCGGGGACACTGAAGCTTTCTTT. This sequence encodes CASSSHPGGGDTEAFF.